The 3 T cell receptor beta chains listed next were all sequenced from one sample in a study of response to subunit inactivated influenza vaccine. TCRdb itself ran the RT-PCR reads through MiXCR, one entry per CDR3 protein. Of 590,000 or so distinct CDR3 sequences listed, around 15% are singletons. The sample in question was PBMCs from blood, obtained 14 to 15 days before vaccination. The source of these receptors is a man between 50 and 59 years old who received an inactivated influenza vaccine.

This clonotype has just a few counts. The V call is TRBV6-2 or TRBV6-3, the J call TRBJ1-1; the D is unclear. The germline V gene encodes CDR1 MNHEY and CDR2 SVGEGT. The V gene lost 0 bases and the J gene lost 0 bases, with 11 bases spanning the gap. This CDR3 region has 16 residues. CDR3 loop: CASSYSRRFMNTEAFF. CDR3 in DNA: TGTGCCAGCAGTTACTCACGCCGGTTTATGAACACTGAAGCTTTCTTT.

This clonotype has ten or more counts. The chain couples TRBV7-9 to TRBJ2-1; 11 bases map to TRBD2. Trimming cost V 6 bases and J 4 bases; bases outside gene matches: 8. CDR3 length: 16 residues. CDR1 SEHNR and CDR2 FQNEAQ come from the germline V gene (reference sequence). The CDR3 region has the DNA TGTGCCAGCAGAGCCGGGACTAGCGGATCATACAATGAGCAGTTCTTC. This codes for CASRAGTSGSYNEQFF. The variable domain in full, with the rest retrieved from reference TRBV7-9 and TRBJ2-1, is DTGVSQNPRHKITKRGQNVTFRCDPISEHNRLYWYRQTLGQGPEFLTYFQNEAQLEKSRLLSDRFSAERPKGSFSTLEIQRTEQGDSAMYLCASRAGTSGSYNEQFFGPGTRLTVL.

The table lists this clonotype with a few counts. The chain recombines TRBV29-1 with TRBJ1-1, with D tentatively TRBD1 (6 bases). Deletions cut 0 bases from V and 6 bases from J, with 8 bases between. The CDR3 runs to 12 residues. Germline CDR1 and CDR2: SQVTM and ANQGSEA. The CDR3 DNA sequence: TGCAGCGTTGAAGACAGGGGCCCTGAAGCTTTCTTT. Its protein is CSVEDRGPEAFF.